Below are 30 T cell receptor beta chains sequenced from a single sample in a study of regulatory T cells in long-lasting Graves disease. Arm-PCR of CDR3 regions and iRepertoire HTBI primers were used to build TCR beta libraries. Each CDR3 protein is one row after TCRdb ran MiXCR on the multiplex PCR reads. The sample shows hundreds of thousands of distinct CDR3 sequences, around 17% of them seen only once. Time point: newly diagnosed GD, antithyroid drugs for less than 3 months. TCR sequences were obtained from RNA taken from PBMCs. The same specimen was also included in a second study, on T cells in Graves' hyperthyroidism and ophthalmopathy.

The sequencing used peripheral blood mononuclear cells (PBMCs), collected at new diagnosis, from a patient treated with antithyroid drugs. These receptors originate from a woman aged 25 to 39 with Graves disease.

This clonotype was picked up many times. V is TRBV27 and J is TRBJ1-1; 7 bases agree with TRBD1. V lost 4 bases, J lost 0 bases, and 14 bases stayed unmatched. CDR1 and CDR2 (germline): MNHEY, SMNVEV (reference sequence). The CDR3 totals 18 residues. The chain's CDR3 is CASSSYRGGRSMNTEAFF. CDR3 sequence (DNA): TGTGCCAGCAGTTCCTACAGGGGCGGCCGGAGCATGAACACTGAAGCTTTCTTT.

A few counts support this clonotype. V and J are TRBV18 and TRBJ1-3; D is uncertain. The CDR3 length is 15 residues. V was cut by 3 bases and J by 0 bases, with 9 bases left in between. Germline V gene sequence: CDR1 KGHSH, CDR2 LQKENI. In DNA form, the CDR3 reads TGTGCCAGCTCACCCCCAGGAAGCTCTGGAAACACCATATATTTT. The encoded protein is CASSPPGSSGNTIYF.

This clonotype was seen at least ten times. The chain is built from TRBV29-1 and TRBJ2-1; 8 nucleotides match TRBD1. The germline CDR1 and CDR2 sequences are SQVTM and ANQGSEA. The CDR3 runs to 14 residues. Trimming removed 4 bases from V and 6 bases from J; junction bases left unmatched: 8. The CDR3 is CSVVTGGSLNEQFF. CDR3 DNA sequence: TGCAGCGTTGTTACAGGGGGTTCCCTCAATGAGCAGTTCTTC.

The table lists this clonotype with many counts. The CDR3 reads CASSEVGDYGYTF. CDR3 bases: TGTGCCAGCAGTGAAGTCGGAGACTATGGCTACACCTTC. The gene calls are TRBV6-2 or TRBV6-3 and TRBJ1-2; unclear D gene. CDR3 length: 13 residues. The germline CDR1 and CDR2 sequences are MNHEY and SVGEGT. Between the trimmed V and J ends, which lost 5 bases and 3 bases, there was a span of 10 bases.

This clonotype occurred a few times. The V and J genes are TRBV19 and TRBJ2-1; 10 nucleotides match TRBD1. Trimming at V came to 1 base and at J to 8 bases, leaving 11 bases not matched to a gene. This CDR3 has 17 residues. Germline-derived CDR1 and CDR2 are LNHDA and SQIVND (reference sequence). CDR3 protein: CASSIGQTGGYVDEQFF. The CDR3 DNA follows: TGTGCCAGTAGTATAGGCCAGACAGGGGGCTACGTTGATGAGCAGTTCTTC.

The CDR3 DNA sequence: TGTGCCAGCAGTGACTTAAGACAGCATCATAGCAATCAGCCCCAGCATTTT. It specifies CASSDLRQHHSNQPQHF. The chain carries TRBV6-1 and TRBJ1-5, with a weak D call TRBD1 (5 bases). Germline assignment: CDR1 MNHNS and CDR2 SASEGT. V was pared by 3 bases and J by 0 bases, with 15 bases between. This CDR3 has 17 amino acids.

J is TRBJ2-2 and V is TRBV7-2; no reliable D call. V lost 5 bases and J 3 bases, leaving 13 bases between the germline ends. Germline CDR1 is SGHTA and CDR2 is FQGNSA. The CDR3 loop spans 15 amino acids. The CDR3: CASSPRSGDTGELFF. CDR3 sequence (DNA): TGTGCCAGCAGCCCCCGGAGTGGGGACACCGGGGAGCTGTTTTTT. Full variable domain (rest looked up from reference TRBV7-2 and TRBJ2-2): GAGVSQSPSNKVTEKGKDVELRCDPISGHTALYWYRQSLGQGLEFLIYFQGNSAPDKSGLPSDRFSAERTGGSVSTLTIQRTQQEDSAVYLCASSPRSGDTGELFFGEGSRLTVL.

This clonotype was recorded many times. The genes are TRBV29-1 and TRBJ2-3, with 14 bases lining up with TRBD2. Germline V gene sequence: CDR1 SQVTM, CDR2 ANQGSEA. CDR3 length: 15 residues. V dropped 3 bases and J dropped 1; count of bases not matched to a gene: 0. The CDR3 coding sequence is TGCAGCGTTGAGGGACTAGCGGGAGGCACAGATACGCAGTATTTT. Translating gives CSVEGLAGGTDTQYF.

This clonotype was seen at least ten times. This CDR3 reads CATLGQNLGTIYF. The DNA of the CDR3 is TGTGCCACCCTCGGACAGAACCTGGGCACCATATATTTT. V is TRBV28 and J is TRBJ1-3, with TRBD1 as a possible D gene (6 bases). Trimming left V 10 bases short and J 9 bases short, with 19 bases between. The CDR3 is made up of 13 amino acids. The germline V gene has CDR1 MDHEN and CDR2 SYDVKM.

The sample holds many counts of this clonotype. This chain uses TRBV20-1 with TRBJ1-5; 8 nucleotides align to TRBD1. Per germline, CDR1 DFQATT and CDR2 SNEGSKA (reference sequence). The CDR3 is 18 residues long. Trimming at V came to 0 bases and at J to 4 bases, leaving 14 bases not matched to a gene. DNA for the CDR3: TGCAGTGCTAGAGACAGGGGGCAGGAGGCAACAGATAATCAGCCCCAGCATTTT. Translated, it gives CSARDRGQEATDNQPQHF.

A few counts support this clonotype. V gene TRBV20-1 combines with J gene TRBJ2-5; possible D gene TRBD1, 5 bases. V was shortened by 6 bases and J by 4 bases, with 15 bases between the two germline ends. CDR3 size: 13 residues. Looked up from germline, CDR1 is DFQATT and CDR2 is SNEGSKA (reference sequence). For the CDR3, the DNA is TGCAGTGCCGCCATGGCAGGGTTAGAGACCCAGTACTTC. Protein sequence: CSAAMAGLETQYF.

CDR3 nucleotide sequence: TGCAGTGCTAGAGATAGAGGACTAGCAGATACTTCCTACGAGCAGTACTTC. Protein product: CSARDRGLADTSYEQYF. The chain uses TRBV20-1 and TRBJ2-7; TRBD2 aligns across 8 bases. Germline V CDR1 and CDR2: DFQATT, SNEGSKA (reference sequence). CDR3 length: 17 amino acids. Losses at the gene ends were 0 bases for V and 1 base for J; bases not matched to a gene: 11.

In its sample, this clonotype was seen many times. The chain is built from TRBV27 and TRBJ1-2, with a tentative D call TRBD1 (6 bases). V lost 3 bases and J lost 5, with 10 bases in between. Germline lookup yields CDR1 MNHEY and CDR2 SMNVEV (reference sequence). The CDR3 contains 13 residues. This CDR3 is CASSFQGWYGYTF. In nucleotides, the CDR3 is TGTGCCAGCAGTTTCCAGGGGTGGTATGGCTACACCTTC.

This clonotype has a count of ten or more. V is TRBV2 and J is TRBJ2-1; tentative D call: TRBD1 (6 bases). Trimming took 6 bases from V and 9 from J, leaving 12 bases between them. This CDR3 has 12 residues. CDR1 is SNHLY, CDR2 FYNNEI, per germline. CDR3 sequence (DNA): TGTGCCAGCAGCGGTGGGGGCAGTGAGCAGTTCTTC. Its protein product is CASSGGGSEQFF. The full variable domain, rest sourced from reference TRBV2 and TRBJ2-1, is EPEVTQTPSHQVTQMGQEVILRCVPISNHLYFYWYRQILGQKVEFLVSFYNNEISEKSEIFDDQFSVERPDGSNFTLKIRSTKLEDSAMYFCASSGGGSEQFFGPGTRLTVL.

This clonotype has only one observation. The V gene is TRBV10-3, the J gene TRBJ1-2, with D perhaps matching TRBD1 (6 bases). Trimming shortened V by 3 bases and J by 8 bases, and 13 bases separated the two germline ends. The V gene's germline CDR1 is ENHRY and CDR2 SYGVKD. The CDR3 contains 13 residues. CDR3 sequence reads: CAISEQGLAGYTF. In nucleotides, the CDR3 is TGTGCCATCAGTGAACAGGGTCTCGCCGGCTACACCTTC.

This clonotype was counted between two and nine times. A much larger clone sits a single nucleotide away, making a read error possible. The chain uses TRBV20-1 and TRBJ1-2; the D gene is possibly TRBD1 (6 bases). V was cut by 0 bases and J by 4 bases, with 15 bases left in between. CDR1 and CDR2 (germline): DFQATT, SNEGSKA (reference sequence). The CDR3 has 15 residues. DNA of the CDR3: TGCAGTGCTAGAGAGTGGGGACGGGGGGCCTATGGCTACACCTTC. It codes for CSAREWGRGAYGYTF.

This clonotype was found many times. This sequence joins TRBV2 and TRBJ1-4; tentatively, D is TRBD1 (5 bases). The length of the CDR3 is 14 residues. Per germline, CDR1 SNHLY and CDR2 FYNNEI. V lost 6 bases, J lost 10 bases, and 18 bases lay in between. This CDR3 reads CASRTGTPWGKLFF. In DNA form, the CDR3 reads TGTGCCAGCAGGACCGGGACCCCTTGGGGAAAACTGTTTTTT.

A remark on this clonotype: In this CDR3 the conserved last residue, phenylalanine or tryptophan, is missing, so a read error is likely. This sequence joins TRBV3-1 and TRBJ2-7; TRBD2 aligns across 10 bases. This CDR3 comprises 20 residues. Germline V gene sequence: CDR1 LGHDT, CDR2 YNNKEL (reference sequence). After removal of 0 bases from V and 2 bases from J, the junction contained 16 bases not matched to a gene. The CDR3 bases are TGTGCCAGCAGCCAAGATGGAGCAGGTGGGCTAGCGGGAGAGACCTACGAGCAGTACCTC. Translated: CASSQDGAGGLAGETYEQYL.

In this sample, this clonotype turned up a few times. The rearrangement links TRBV20-1 to TRBJ2-7, with D maybe TRBD1 (6 bases). Per germline, CDR1 DFQATT and CDR2 SNEGSKA (reference sequence). The ends were cut back, 4 bases at V and 7 bases at J, with 20 bases in the middle. The CDR3 totals 14 residues. DNA of the CDR3: TGCAGTGCTACCCACACAGGGTGGACTGGAGAGCAGTACTTC. This sequence encodes CSATHTGWTGEQYF.

This clonotype appeared many times. The rearrangement joins TRBV12-3 or TRBV12-4 to TRBJ2-7; D is undetermined. Deletions cut 4 bases from V and 7 bases from J, with 11 bases between. The CDR3 spans 12 residues. For the CDR3, the DNA is TGTGCCAGCAGTTCCGTTTGGTGGGAGCAGTACTTC. This sequence encodes CASSSVWWEQYF.

This clonotype was seen only once. V and J are TRBV30 and TRBJ1-5; D unresolved. This CDR3 contains 14 residues. Trimming took 2 bases from V and 2 from J, leaving 10 bases between them. Germline V lookup: CDR1 GTSNPN, CDR2 SVGIG (reference sequence). The CDR3 DNA reads TGTGCCTGGAGTCGGGAGACGGGCAATCAGCCCCAGCATTTT. It specifies CAWSRETGNQPQHF.

This clonotype was counted ten times or more. This chain joins TRBV28 and TRBJ2-1; D might be TRBD2 (6 bases). V dropped 1 base and J dropped 9 bases, with 16 bases sitting between them. This CDR3 has 15 residues. Germline V gene sequence: CDR1 MDHEN, CDR2 SYDVKM. CDR3 region: CASSLYRGARAEQFF. CDR3 nucleotides: TGTGCCAGCAGTTTATATCGCGGGGCCAGGGCTGAGCAGTTCTTC.

The chain couples TRBV3-1 to TRBJ1-4, with TRBD1 matching 8 bases. The germline gives CDR1 LGHDT, CDR2 YNNKEL (reference sequence). V was clipped by 3 bases and J by 3 bases; unmatched bases: 3. The CDR3 totals 15 residues. For the CDR3, the DNA is TGTGCCAGCAGCCACCTGACAGGGGCTAATGAAAAACTGTTTTTT. Its translation is CASSHLTGANEKLFF.

To note about this clonotype: A read error is possible here, since a much larger clone lies one base away. V usage is TRBV19 and J usage is TRBJ1-2; D not certain. With 7 bases removed from V and 2 bases from J, the gap between germline ends came to 17 bases. CDR1 and CDR2 from the germline V gene are LNHDA and SQIVND (reference sequence). This CDR3 region has 15 residues. The CDR3 sequence is CASNDEGSLNYGYTF. The CDR3 nucleotides read TGTGCCAGTAACGACGAAGGGAGTTTGAACTATGGCTACACCTTC.

The count of this clonotype is one. V and J are TRBV5-1 and TRBJ2-7, with 11 bases fitting TRBD2. This CDR3 spans 15 amino acids. The junction had 4 bases not matched to a gene; V was cut back by 0 bases and J by 5 bases. Germline CDR1 SGHRS, CDR2 YFSETQ. The CDR3 DNA reads TGCGCCAGCAGCTTGGCGGGACTAGCGGCCCACGAGCAGTACTTC. Translation gives CASSLAGLAAHEQYF.

This clonotype was seen repeatedly, ten times or more. DNA of the CDR3: TGTGCCAGCAGCTTCGGGACTAGCGGCACAGATACGCAGTATTTT. This gives the protein CASSFGTSGTDTQYF. The rearrangement links TRBV28 to TRBJ2-3; 10 bases align to TRBD2. In germline, CDR1 is MDHEN, CDR2 SYDVKM. The junction had 4 bases not matched to a gene; V was cut back by 6 bases and J by 1 base. The CDR3 runs to 15 residues.

Written as DNA, the CDR3 is TGTGCCAGCAGCTCCCAGGGGAGGCCTGAAGCTTTCTTT. Translation: CASSSQGRPEAFF. The chain links TRBV13 to TRBJ1-1; a weak D match, TRBD1 (6 bases). The CDR3 covers 13 residues. Germline V gene sequence: CDR1 PRHDT, CDR2 FYEKMQ (reference sequence). V was cut by 4 bases and J by 6 bases, with 12 bases left in between.

In its sample, this clonotype was seen many times. This chain connects TRBV27 to TRBJ2-1; tentatively, D is TRBD1 (5 bases). This CDR3 has 12 amino acids. Per germline, CDR1 MNHEY and CDR2 SMNVEV (reference sequence). The V and J ends lost 6 bases and 6 bases respectively, with 9 bases between them. CDR3 nucleotide sequence: TGTGCCAGCAGCGACAGAGGCAATGAGCAGTTCTTC. The encoded protein is CASSDRGNEQFF.

The sample holds a few counts of this clonotype. The CDR3 is CAWSVGVNMGQYF. The CDR3 bases are TGTGCCTGGAGTGTAGGGGTAAATATGGGGCAGTACTTC. V is TRBV30 and J is TRBJ2-7, with D maybe TRBD1 (5 bases). V lost 0 bases and J 9 bases, leaving 15 bases between the germline ends. Germline V gene sequence: CDR1 GTSNPN, CDR2 SVGIG (reference sequence). This CDR3 contains 13 residues. The full variable domain, in which reference TRBV30 and TRBJ2-7 provide the parts outside the CDR3, is SQTIHQWPATLVQPVGSPLSLECTVEGTSNPNLYWYRQAAGRGLQLLFYSVGIGQISSEVPQNLSASRPQDRQFILSSKKLLLSDSGFYLCAWSVGVNMGQYFGPGTRLTVT.

Many counts were recorded for this clonotype. The chain has TRBV7-3 and TRBJ1-6, with 7 bases fitting TRBD1. This CDR3 has 14 residues. Germline trimming cut 4 bases from V and 7 bases from J; bases unmatched to any gene: 4. Germline values: CDR1 SGHTA, CDR2 FQGTGA. The chain's CDR3 is CASSYGQENSPLHF. The CDR3 coding sequence is TGTGCCAGCAGCTACGGACAGGAGAATTCACCCCTCCACTTT. The variable domain in full, completed from reference TRBV7-3 and TRBJ1-6, reads GAGVSQTPSNKVTEKGKYVELRCDPISGHTALYWYRQSLGQGPEFLIYFQGTGAADDSGLPNDRFFAVRPEGSVSTLKIQRTERGDSAVYLCASSYGQENSPLHFGNGTRLTVT.